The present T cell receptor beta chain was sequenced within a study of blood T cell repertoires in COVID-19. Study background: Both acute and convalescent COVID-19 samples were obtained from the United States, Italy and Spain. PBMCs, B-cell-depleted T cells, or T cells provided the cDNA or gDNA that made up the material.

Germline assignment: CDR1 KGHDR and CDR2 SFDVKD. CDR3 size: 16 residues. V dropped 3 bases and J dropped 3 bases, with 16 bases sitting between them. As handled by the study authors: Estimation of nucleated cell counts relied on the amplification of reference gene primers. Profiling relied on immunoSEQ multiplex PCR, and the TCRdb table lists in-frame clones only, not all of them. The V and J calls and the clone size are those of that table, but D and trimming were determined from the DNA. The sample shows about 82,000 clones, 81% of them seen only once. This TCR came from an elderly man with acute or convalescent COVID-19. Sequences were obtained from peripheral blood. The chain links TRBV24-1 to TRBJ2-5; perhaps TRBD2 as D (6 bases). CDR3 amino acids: CATSDPRSGLKETQYF. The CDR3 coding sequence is TGTGCCACCAGTGATCCCCGCTCCGGACTAAAAGAGACCCAGTACTTC.